This note documents a single T cell receptor beta chain sequence. The sample originates from a study of T cell repertoires in cytomegalovirus infection. Whole-study context: Matching HLA type and CMV infection were both indicated by public TCR beta signatures.

TCRdb recomputed calls from the reads with MiXCR, one row per CDR3 protein. The sample carries 150,000 to 200,000 distinct CDR3 sequences, about 28% recorded once. This CDR3 has 17 residues. V was clipped by 2 bases and J by 9 bases; unmatched bases: 17. CDR1 and CDR2 (germline): DFQATT, SNEGSKA (reference sequence). Sequenced: PBMCs. V and J are TRBV20-1 and TRBJ2-1; 9 nucleotides match TRBD2. The TCR was taken from a human donor in good health (CMV status not recorded). Some clones in this sample may be carry-over from other donors' samples. Here the CDR3 DNA reads TGCAGTGCTAGATCCGCTCGGGTTGCTAGCGGGGCTGGTGAGCAGTTCTTC. Protein: CSARSARVASGAGEQFF.